This T cell receptor beta chain is from a study of cytomegalovirus exposure and HLA in healthy donors. With regard to this clone: A read error may produce the germline difference seen at one junction end. Other DNA sequences in the same sample also yield this CDR3.

Both 60 Vbeta primers and 13 Jbeta primers went into the PCR. Only in-frame clones appear in the TCRdb table, and some are missing; sequencing was by immunoSEQ multiplex PCR. The data contain about 160,000 clones, roughly 75% of them singletons. Germline CDR1 reads LNHNV; CDR2 reads YYDKDF (reference sequence). The CDR3 spans 16 residues. This receptor was obtained from a female donor in good health and CMV-seronegative. The chain recombines TRBV15 with TRBJ2-7; 9 bases align to TRBD2. The sequenced material came from PBMCs. The CDR3 bases are TGTGCCACCAGCAGGGGACTAGCCGTCGGTGGCCACGAACAGTACTTC. Encoded protein: CATSRGLAVGGHEQYF.